The clone carrying this T cell receptor (beta chain) has a count of ten or more. This entry is derived from a study of T-cell reconstitution after alpha-beta-depleted transplantation in children. The TCRbeta library was prepared with unique molecular identifiers. One entry per CDR3 protein results from TCRdb running MiXCR on the PCR reads. The table records some 240,000 distinct CDR3 sequences, 7.5% to 10% of them present only once. This CDR3 is built from 11 residues. Per germline, CDR1 MNHEY and CDR2 SVGEGT. With 1 base removed from V and 7 bases from J, the gap between germline ends came to 4 bases.

Specimen: PBMCs from the stem cell graft donor, collected from the stem cell graft. The clonotype comes from a human donor who donated a stem cell graft to a child with SCID. This chain uses TRBV6-2 or TRBV6-3 with TRBJ2-5; D is unresolved. The CDR3 loop reads CASSYYGTQYF. The CDR3 region has the DNA TGTGCCAGCAGTTACTACGGGACCCAGTACTTC.